The sequence of this TCR beta chain was determined in a study of early T cells in non-severe SARS-CoV-2 infection. Trimming pared 1 base from V and 2 bases from J, leaving 7 bases between. The CDR3 loop spans 14 amino acids. Germline CDR1 SGHTA, CDR2 FQGNSA. Via MiXCR, TCRdb re-called the 5' RACE reads, giving one row per CDR3 protein. This repertoire shows about 50,000 distinct CDR3 sequences, about 6.3% found once; its top ten account for 2.8%. This sequence joins TRBV7-2 and TRBJ2-3, with TRBD1 as a possible D gene (5 bases). The sample in question was whole blood, obtained at baseline. The sequence was collected from an adult who was a healthcare worker with PCR-confirmed SARS-CoV-2 infection or an uninfected control (not recorded which). The CDR3 sequence: CASSLVGATDTQYF. The CDR3 DNA reads as TGTGCCAGCAGCTTAGTAGGGGCCACAGATACGCAGTATTTT. Looking up the rest from reference TRBV7-2 and TRBJ2-3 gives the full variable domain: GAGVSQSPSNKVTEKGKDVELRCDPISGHTALYWYRQSLGQGLEFLIYFQGNSAPDKSGLPSDRFSAERTGGSVSTLTIQRTQQEDSAVYLCASSLVGATDTQYFGPGTRLTVL.